The subject of this entry is one T cell receptor (beta chain). The CDR3 spans 13 residues. Germline CDR1 reads SQVTM; CDR2 reads ANQGSEA. Germline trimming cut 6 bases from V and 7 bases from J; bases unmatched to any gene: 11. This record belongs to a study of blood T cell repertoires in COVID-19. Measured with immunoSEQ multiplex PCR; TCRdb has only the in-frame clones, and not every one. Among 150,000 to 200,000 clones listed, 70% to 80% were seen once. This sequence was found in a woman between 45 and 65 years old who had recovered from COVID-19. V is TRBV29-1 and J is TRBJ1-2, with 7 positions matching TRBD1. The sequenced sample consisted of PBMCs or T cells enriched from blood (not recorded which). Here the CDR3 DNA reads TGCAGCGTCGTAACAGGGGTTCGGGGTGGCTACACCTTC. Its protein product is CSVVTGVRGGYTF.